This T cell receptor (beta chain) derives from a study of CD8+ T cells in alopecia areata. Study-wide background: Those treated were given oral tofacitinib at 5 to 10 mg twice daily. The duration of tofacitinib was 6 to 18 months, with 6 months off drug afterward. Findings and limits, study-wide: Resident alphabeta T cells of normal skin are also sequenced in scalp samples.

Alopecia areata patients provided lesional scalp punch biopsies and peripheral blood. Extraction of RNA preceded its reverse transcription into cDNA, which served as the sequencing template. Data came from immunoSEQ multiplex PCR; TCRdb stores just in-frame clones and leaves some out. The data contain 130,000 or so clones, approximately 49% of them singletons. About this clone: Its antigen is currently unknown.

The clonotype originates from a human donor with alopecia areata. The specimen comprised CD8+ T cells sorted from blood, sampled at week 0.

This chain's CDR3 is CSALEVNEQFF. In DNA form, the CDR3 reads TGCAGTGCTCTCGAGGTTAATGAGCAGTTCTTC. The V call is TRBV20-1, the J call TRBJ2-1; D gene unclear. V shed 5 bases and J shed 7 bases, with 9 bases lying between them. The CDR3 runs 11 residues. Germline values: CDR1 DFQATT, CDR2 SNEGSKA (reference sequence).